The 24 T cell receptor beta chains below were found in one sample sequenced in a study of T cell clusters in autoimmune cytopenias. TRB was amplified from about 270 ng of peripheral blood genomic DNA per sample. TRB rearrangements were amplified by touch-down multiplex PCR with mixed TRB-A/B primers. TCRdb re-called the multiplex PCR reads; one entry per CDR3 protein, DNA not given. The data show more than 9,000 distinct CDR3 sequences, and the top ten clones hold 3.3%. This sample was also put to use in a study of T cell repertoires in aging, cancer and after chemotherapy.

The sample comprised peripheral blood. The receptors were sampled from a human donor in good health.

This clonotype is medium-sized by frequency. V usage is TRBV10-3 and J usage is TRBJ1-2; checking the TCRdb D call of TRBD1 is not possible without DNA. CDR1 ENHRY and CDR2 SYGVKD come from the germline V gene. CDR3 length: 15 amino acids. The chain's CDR3 is CAISDLSAKGHGYTF.

This chain uses TRBV11-3 with TRBJ2-1; no DNA is available, so the TRBD2 call from TCRdb remains unchecked. The CDR3 loop spans 14 amino acids. In germline, CDR1 is SGHNT, CDR2 YENEEA. The CDR3 is CASSSGLAVNEQFF.

This chain joins TRBV6-5 and TRBJ1-1; no DNA is available, so the TRBD1 call from TCRdb remains unchecked. Germline values: CDR1 MNHEY, CDR2 SVGAGI. The CDR3 runs 14 residues. CDR3 sequence: CASSPPTLNTEAFF.

The chain recombines TRBV20-1 with TRBJ1-4; TCRdb picks TRBD1, but there is no DNA to check that call. Germline-derived CDR1 and CDR2 are DFQATT and SNEGSKA (reference sequence). This CDR3 has 16 amino acids. The CDR3 loop is CSAIRDPFSTNEKLFF.

The chain has TRBV6-6 and TRBJ2-1. Germline CDR1 reads MNHNY; CDR2 reads SVGAGI (reference sequence). CDR3 length: 13 amino acids. Here the CDR3 reads CVSSYAGYNEQFF.

The chain has TRBV27 and TRBJ1-6; the D call from TCRdb, TRBD1, cannot be confirmed without DNA. This CDR3 is 13 amino acids long. CDR1 MNHEY and CDR2 SMNVEV come from the germline V gene (reference sequence). The CDR3 loop reads CASRGQYNSPLHF.

The J gene is TRBJ1-5, the V gene TRBV6-1; TCRdb lists TRBD1, though no DNA is available to test this call. Germline-derived CDR1 and CDR2 are MNHNS and SASEGT. This CDR3 region has 14 residues. The CDR3 loop reads CASSEGAGHQPQHF.

The chain employs TRBV24-1 and TRBJ2-5; TCRdb picks TRBD1, but there is no DNA to check that call. CDR1 is KGHDR and CDR2 is SFDVKD in the germline V gene. There are 15 residues in the CDR3. The CDR3 here is CATSDPTGDRETQYF.

This clonotype is labeled medium-sized based on frequency. The chain uses TRBV11-2 and TRBJ1-2; absent DNA, TCRdb's TRBD1 call cannot be checked. The CDR3 is 13 amino acids. Germline lookup yields CDR1 SGHAT and CDR2 FQNNGV. CDR3 amino acids: CASSLAQGAGYTF.

The chain has TRBV12-3 or TRBV12-4 and TRBJ1-1; TCRdb's assignment of TRBD1 cannot be checked, as there is no DNA. The CDR3 sequence is 13 residues long. This CDR3 reads CASATGGNTEAFF.

Measured by frequency, this clonotype is medium-sized. The chain carries TRBV20-1 and TRBJ1-2; there is no DNA to check the TCRdb D call of TRBD1. This CDR3 spans 13 amino acids. Germline V CDR1 and CDR2: DFQATT, SNEGSKA (reference sequence). CDR3 sequence: CSARTGVNYGYTF.

The chain employs TRBV15 and TRBJ2-7; with no DNA, the TCRdb D assignment of TRBD2 cannot be verified. The CDR3 runs 13 residues. The germline V gene has CDR1 LNHNV and CDR2 YYDKDF (reference sequence). CDR3 sequence: CATQLTPSGEQYF. Variable domain in full (rest from reference TRBV15 and TRBJ2-7): DAMVIQNPRYQVTQFGKPVTLSCSQTLNHNVMYWYQQKSSQAPKLLFHYYDKDFNNEADTPDNFQSRRPNTSFCFLDIRSPGLGDTAMYLCATQLTPSGEQYFGPGTRLTVT.

This clonotype is labeled medium-sized (0.01 to 0.1%) based on frequency. The V call is TRBV7-9, the J call TRBJ2-7; TCRdb proposes TRBD2, but this gene call is untestable without DNA. Germline assignment: CDR1 SEHNR and CDR2 FQNEAQ (reference sequence). This CDR3 contains 17 residues. The CDR3 sequence is CASSHLAGGLFSYEQYF.

V and J are TRBV4-1 and TRBJ1-1. The CDR3 is 13 residues long. Germline values: CDR1 MGHRA, CDR2 YSYEKL. This chain's CDR3 is CASSWQMNTEAFF.

The chain couples TRBV9 to TRBJ2-2; TCRdb reports TRBD1, a call that lacks DNA to check it against. Germline loops: CDR1 SGDLS, CDR2 YYNGEE. The CDR3 consists of 15 residues. CDR3 protein: CASSARDRGPGELFF.

V and J are TRBV30 and TRBJ1-6; TCRdb returns TRBD1, unconfirmable since there is no DNA. This CDR3 comprises 12 residues. Per the germline V gene, CDR1 is GTSNPN and CDR2 is SVGIG (reference sequence). CDR3 protein: CALTTGNSPLHF.

The V gene is TRBV19, the J gene TRBJ1-6; checking the TCRdb D call of TRBD1 is not possible without DNA. The CDR3 totals 14 residues. Germline loops: CDR1 LNHDA, CDR2 SQIVND (reference sequence). The chain's CDR3 is CASSIGGQGPRLHF.

This clonotype counts as medium-sized by frequency. The CDR3 here is CASSLTGGGTEAFF. V gene TRBV7-2 combines with J gene TRBJ1-1; there is no DNA to check the TCRdb D call of TRBD1. Germline V gene data show CDR1 as SGHTA and CDR2 as FQGNSA. This CDR3 has 14 amino acids.

The V and J genes are TRBV6-5 and TRBJ2-3. The germline CDR1 and CDR2 sequences are MNHEY and SVGAGI. CDR3 length: 16 residues. The CDR3 sequence is CASSYRPTSGTDTQYF.

This chain joins TRBV6-1 and TRBJ1-1. The germline gives CDR1 MNHNS, CDR2 SASEGT. The CDR3 has 14 residues. CDR3 amino acids: CASSEIPTSSEAFF.

J is TRBJ1-2 and V is TRBV6-2 or TRBV6-3. This CDR3 has 14 residues. Germline-derived CDR1 and CDR2 are MNHEY and SVGEGT. The CDR3 is CASREAWQNYGYTF.

Measured by frequency, this clonotype is medium-sized (0.01 to 0.1%). The gene calls are TRBV19 and TRBJ1-1; absent DNA, TCRdb's TRBD1 call cannot be checked. CDR1 is LNHDA, CDR2 SQIVND, per germline (reference sequence). The CDR3 is 15 residues long. This CDR3 reads CASSIGRTATAEAFF.

According to its frequency, this clonotype is medium-sized. This sequence joins TRBV11-1 and TRBJ1-1; the TCRdb D gene call, TRBD1, has no DNA to confirm it. Germline CDR1 SGHAT, CDR2 FQDESV (reference sequence). The length of the CDR3 is 12 residues. The CDR3 spells CASSRQGTEAFF.

This clonotype is classed as medium-sized (0.01 to 0.1%) by frequency. CDR3 region: CATSRASGAANYGYTF. This sequence joins TRBV15 and TRBJ1-2; TCRdb's assignment of TRBD1 cannot be checked, as there is no DNA. The CDR3 sequence is 16 residues long. CDR1 is LNHNV, CDR2 YYDKDF, per germline (reference sequence).